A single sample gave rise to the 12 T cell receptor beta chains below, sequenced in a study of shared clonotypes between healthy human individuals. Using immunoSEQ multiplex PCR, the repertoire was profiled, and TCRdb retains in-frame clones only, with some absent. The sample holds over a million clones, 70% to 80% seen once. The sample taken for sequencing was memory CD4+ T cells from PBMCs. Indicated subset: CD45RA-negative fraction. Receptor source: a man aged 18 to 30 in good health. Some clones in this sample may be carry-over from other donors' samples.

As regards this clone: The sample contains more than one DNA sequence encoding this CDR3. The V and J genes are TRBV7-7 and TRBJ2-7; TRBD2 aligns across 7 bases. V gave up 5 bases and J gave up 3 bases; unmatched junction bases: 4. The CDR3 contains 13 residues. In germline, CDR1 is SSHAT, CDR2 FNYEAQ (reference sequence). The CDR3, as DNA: TGTGCCAGCAGCCCATCTAGCGGCTACGAGCAGTACTTC. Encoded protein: CASSPSSGYEQYF.

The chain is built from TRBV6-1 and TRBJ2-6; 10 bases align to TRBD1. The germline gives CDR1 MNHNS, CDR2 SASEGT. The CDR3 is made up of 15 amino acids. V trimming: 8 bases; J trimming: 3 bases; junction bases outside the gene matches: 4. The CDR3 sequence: CASRTGGYGANVLTF. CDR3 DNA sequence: TGTGCCAGCCGGACAGGGGGGTATGGGGCCAACGTCCTGACTTTC.

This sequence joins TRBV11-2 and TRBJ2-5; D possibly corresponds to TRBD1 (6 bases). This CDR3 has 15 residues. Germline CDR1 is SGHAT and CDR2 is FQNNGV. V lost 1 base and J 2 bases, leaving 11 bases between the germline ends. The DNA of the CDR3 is TGTGCCAGCAGCTTAGTTCTCAGGGGTCAAGAGACCCAGTACTTC. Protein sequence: CASSLVLRGQETQYF.

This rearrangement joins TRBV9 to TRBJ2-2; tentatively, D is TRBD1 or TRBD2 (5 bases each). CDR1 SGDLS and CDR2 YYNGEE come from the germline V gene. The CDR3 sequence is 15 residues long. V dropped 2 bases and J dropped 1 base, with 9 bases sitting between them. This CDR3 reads CASSVGTQNTGELFF. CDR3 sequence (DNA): TGTGCCAGCAGCGTCGGGACCCAGAACACCGGGGAGCTGTTTTTT.

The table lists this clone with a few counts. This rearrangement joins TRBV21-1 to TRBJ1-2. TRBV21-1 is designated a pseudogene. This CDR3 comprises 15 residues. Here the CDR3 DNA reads TGTGCCAGCAGCAAAGCCAAAGATTATTGCTATGGCTACACCTTC. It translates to CASSKAKDYCYGYTF.

The CDR3 loop reads CASSTHPGGASDEQYF. The CDR3 coding sequence is TGTGCCAGCAGCACCCATCCAGGGGGCGCGTCGGACGAGCAGTACTTC. The chain employs TRBV9 and TRBJ2-7; 8 bases are shared with TRBD1. Germline V gene data show CDR1 as SGDLS and CDR2 as YYNGEE. V trimming: 4 bases; J trimming: 5 bases; junction bases outside the gene matches: 14. The CDR3 sequence is 16 residues long.

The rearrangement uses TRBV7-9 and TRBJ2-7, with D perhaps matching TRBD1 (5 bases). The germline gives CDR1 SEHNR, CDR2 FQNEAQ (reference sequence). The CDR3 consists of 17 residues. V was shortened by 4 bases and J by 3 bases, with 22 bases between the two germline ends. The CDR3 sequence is CASSSNLGDSWNYEQYF. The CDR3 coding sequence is TGTGCCAGCAGCTCGAATCTGGGTGACAGTTGGAACTACGAGCAGTACTTC.

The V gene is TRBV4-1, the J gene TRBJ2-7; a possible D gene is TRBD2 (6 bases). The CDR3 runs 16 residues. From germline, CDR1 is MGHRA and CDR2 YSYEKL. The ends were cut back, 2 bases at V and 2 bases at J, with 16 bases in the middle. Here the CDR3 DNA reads TGCGCCAGCAGCCAAACCCCATTTAGCGGCACCTACGAGCAGTACTTC. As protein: CASSQTPFSGTYEQYF.

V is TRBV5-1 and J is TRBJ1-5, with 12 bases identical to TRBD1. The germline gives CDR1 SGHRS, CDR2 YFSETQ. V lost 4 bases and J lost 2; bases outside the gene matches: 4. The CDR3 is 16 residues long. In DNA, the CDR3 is TGCGCCAGCAGCCCCGGGACAGGGGGCGGCAATCAGCCCCAGCATTTT. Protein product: CASSPGTGGGNQPQHF.

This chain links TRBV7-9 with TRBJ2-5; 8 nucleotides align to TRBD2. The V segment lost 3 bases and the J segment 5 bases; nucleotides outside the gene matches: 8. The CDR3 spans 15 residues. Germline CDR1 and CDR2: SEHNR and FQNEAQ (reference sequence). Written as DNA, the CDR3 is TGTGCCAGCAGCTTGCTTGCGGGGGGCCAGGAGACCCAGTACTTC. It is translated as CASSLLAGGQETQYF.

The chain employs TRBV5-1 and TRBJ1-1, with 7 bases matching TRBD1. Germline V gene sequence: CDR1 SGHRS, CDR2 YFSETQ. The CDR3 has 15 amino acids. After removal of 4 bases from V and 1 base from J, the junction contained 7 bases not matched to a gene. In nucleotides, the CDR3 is TGCGCCAGCAGCCTCGGCCGGACAGGGAACACTGAAGCTTTCTTT. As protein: CASSLGRTGNTEAFF.

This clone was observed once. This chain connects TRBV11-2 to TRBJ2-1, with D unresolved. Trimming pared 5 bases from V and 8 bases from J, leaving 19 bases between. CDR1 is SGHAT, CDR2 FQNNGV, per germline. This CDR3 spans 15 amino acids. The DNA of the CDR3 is TGTGCCAGCAGCCCCCTGGTTGGGCCTATATATGAGCAGTTCTTC. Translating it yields CASSPLVGPIYEQFF.